Listed below are T cell receptor beta chains from one sample, sequenced in a study of pediatric ulcerative colitis. The table came from immunoSEQ multiplex PCR; TCRdb's copy has only in-frame clones and leaves some out. The table records 20,000 to 30,000 clones, roughly 74% of them present only once. Sequences were obtained from gut tissue. The receptor set was obtained from a boy aged 5-17 years with severe ulcerative colitis. Both conserved end residues are part of each CDR3. D genes are given only for firm matches. The listing skips clone size in some rows; elsewhere it reads once, few, many or a size class.

D gene: -; J gene: TRBJ2-7; V gene: TRBV27; clone size: -; CDR3 protein: CASRRDLVSYEQYF; CDR3 DNA: TGTGCCAGCAGGAGGGACTTGGTCTCCTACGAGCAGTACTTC
D gene: -; J gene: TRBJ1-1; V gene: TRBV10-3; clone size: few; CDR3 protein: CAITDLRGTEAFF; CDR3 DNA: TGTGCCATCACGGACCTCCGGGGCACTGAAGCTTTCTTT
D gene: -; J gene: TRBJ1-6; V gene: TRBV7-2; clone size: -; CDR3 protein: CASSLDRNSPLHF; CDR3 DNA: TGTGCCAGCAGCTTAGATCGGAATTCACCCCTCCACTTT
D gene: -; J gene: TRBJ2-7; V gene: TRBV5-1; clone size: -; CDR3 protein: CASSSSQGLLSYEQYF; CDR3 DNA: TGCGCCAGCAGCTCGAGTCAGGGACTCCTCTCCTACGAGCAGTACTTC
D gene: -; J gene: TRBJ1-2; V gene: TRBV6-6; clone size: -; CDR3 protein: CASSRDIGGYTF; CDR3 DNA: TGTGCCAGCAGTCGGGACATCGGGGGCTACACCTTC
D gene: TRBD1; J gene: TRBJ2-2; V gene: TRBV29-1; clone size: -; CDR3 protein: CSAQGGDTGELFF; CDR3 DNA: TGCAGCGCACAGGGGGGTGACACCGGGGAGCTGTTTTTT
D gene: -; J gene: TRBJ1-2; V gene: TRBV5-1; clone size: -; CDR3 protein: CASSWGQSNYGYTF; CDR3 DNA: TGCGCCAGCAGCTGGGGGCAGAGTAACTATGGCTACACCTTC
D gene: TRBD2; J gene: TRBJ2-3; V gene: TRBV19; clone size: -; CDR3 protein: CASSIGSSGRTDTQYF; CDR3 DNA: TGTGCCAGTAGTATCGGGAGTAGCGGGAGAACAGATACGCAGTATTTT
D gene: -; J gene: TRBJ2-2; V gene: TRBV10-3; clone size: -; CDR3 protein: CATIRTENTGELFF; CDR3 DNA: TGTGCCACGATACGGACAGAGAACACCGGGGAGCTGTTTTTT
D gene: TRBD2; J gene: TRBJ2-5; V gene: TRBV6-1; clone size: -; CDR3 protein: CASSEALAGVGQETQYF; CDR3 DNA: TGTGCCAGCAGTGAAGCCCTAGCGGGAGTCGGTCAAGAGACCCAGTACTTC
D gene: -; J gene: TRBJ1-3; V gene: TRBV10-1; clone size: -; CDR3 protein: CASTQTIGNTIYF; CDR3 DNA: TGCGCCAGCACACAGACAATTGGAAACACCATATATTTT
D gene: TRBD2; J gene: TRBJ2-7; V gene: TRBV7-9; clone size: -; CDR3 protein: CASSLGLAGGIYEQYF; CDR3 DNA: TGTGCCAGCAGCTTAGGCCTAGCGGGAGGTATCTACGAGCAGTACTTC
D gene: -; J gene: TRBJ1-3; V gene: TRBV29-1; clone size: -; CDR3 protein: CSVVGSNTIYF; CDR3 DNA: TGCAGCGTTGTGGGGTCCAACACCATATATTTT
D gene: -; J gene: TRBJ2-7; V gene: TRBV6-6; clone size: -; CDR3 protein: CATGLSYEQYF; CDR3 DNA: TGTGCCACAGGACTCTCCTACGAGCAGTACTTC
D gene: -; J gene: TRBJ2-7; V gene: TRBV21-1; clone size: -; CDR3 protein: CASSDASGDLYEQYF; CDR3 DNA: TGTGCCAGCAGCGACGCTAGCGGGGATTTGTACGAGCAGTACTTC
D gene: -; J gene: TRBJ1-3; V gene: TRBV6-1; clone size: -; CDR3 protein: CASRDTAISGNTIYF; CDR3 DNA: TGTGCCAGCAGGGACACAGCGATCTCTGGAAACACCATATATTTT
D gene: -; J gene: TRBJ2-1; V gene: TRBV12-5; clone size: -; CDR3 protein: CASGLRDPGSYNEQFF; CDR3 DNA: TGTGCTAGTGGTTTGAGGGATCCTGGGTCCTACAATGAGCAGTTCTTC
D gene: -; J gene: TRBJ2-7; V gene: TRBV7-7; clone size: once; CDR3 protein: CASSLGGGYEQYF; CDR3 DNA: TGTGCTAGCAGCTTAGGGGGGGGCTACGAGCAGTACTTC
D gene: TRBD2; J gene: TRBJ2-5; V gene: TRBV29-1; clone size: -; CDR3 protein: CSVDGGRGETQYF; CDR3 DNA: TGCAGCGTTGACGGAGGGAGGGGTGAGACCCAGTACTTC
D gene: TRBD2; J gene: TRBJ2-7; V gene: TRBV5-1; clone size: -; CDR3 protein: CASSLNAGLGTSPYEQYF; CDR3 DNA: TGCGCCAGCAGCTTAAACGCCGGGCTTGGGACTAGTCCCTACGAGCAGTACTTC
D gene: -; J gene: TRBJ1-5; V gene: TRBV30; clone size: -; CDR3 protein: CAWSVGGYSNQPQHF; CDR3 DNA: TGTGCCTGGAGTGTTGGGGGTTATAGCAATCAGCCCCAGCATTTT
D gene: TRBD1; J gene: TRBJ1-4; V gene: TRBV15; clone size: -; CDR3 protein: CASSISRDRNEKLFF; CDR3 DNA: TGTGCCTCCTCCATTAGCCGGGACAGAAATGAAAAACTGTTTTTT
D gene: TRBD1; J gene: TRBJ2-7; V gene: TRBV19; clone size: -; CDR3 protein: CASSRRTGYYEQYF; CDR3 DNA: TGTGCCAGTAGTAGAAGGACAGGATACTACGAGCAGTACTTC
D gene: -; J gene: TRBJ2-1; V gene: TRBV15; clone size: -; CDR3 protein: CATRARGGYEQFF; CDR3 DNA: TGTGCCACCAGGGCCAGGGGTGGCTATGAGCAGTTCTTC
D gene: -; J gene: TRBJ2-7; V gene: TRBV2; clone size: -; CDR3 protein: CASSETLGAAYEQYF; CDR3 DNA: TGTGCCAGCAGTGAAACTTTAGGGGCCGCCTACGAGCAGTACTTC
D gene: -; J gene: TRBJ1-5; V gene: TRBV10-2; clone size: -; CDR3 protein: CASSSGGVGQPQHF; CDR3 DNA: TGCGCCAGCAGTTCTGGGGGGGTAGGTCAGCCCCAGCATTTT
D gene: -; J gene: TRBJ1-1; V gene: TRBV14; clone size: -; CDR3 protein: CASSQALRGTEAFF; CDR3 DNA: TGTGCCAGCAGCCAAGCACTAAGGGGAACTGAAGCTTTCTTT
D gene: TRBD2; J gene: TRBJ2-5; V gene: TRBV5-6; clone size: few; CDR3 protein: CASSSRTSGMKAETQYF; CDR3 DNA: TGTGCCAGCAGCTCGAGGACTAGCGGGATGAAGGCAGAGACCCAGTACTTC
D gene: -; J gene: TRBJ2-5; V gene: TRBV7-6; clone size: -; CDR3 protein: CASSSQPTSYQETQYF; CDR3 DNA: TGTGCCAGCAGCTCCCAACCAACTAGCTACCAAGAGACCCAGTACTTC
D gene: -; J gene: TRBJ2-1; V gene: TRBV9; clone size: -; CDR3 protein: CASSVVGGSPYNEQFF; CDR3 DNA: TGTGCCAGCAGCGTAGTTGGGGGGTCGCCCTACAATGAGCAGTTCTTC
D gene: TRBD1; J gene: TRBJ1-2; V gene: TRBV27; clone size: -; CDR3 protein: CASSSSTDRAYGYTF; CDR3 DNA: TGTGCCAGCAGTTCATCCACGGACAGGGCTTATGGCTACACCTTC
D gene: TRBD2; J gene: TRBJ2-7; V gene: TRBV6-1; clone size: -; CDR3 protein: CASNRKAGVSYEQYF; CDR3 DNA: TGTGCCAGCAACCGGAAAGCGGGGGTCTCCTACGAGCAGTACTTC
D gene: -; J gene: TRBJ2-1; V gene: TRBV27; clone size: -; CDR3 protein: CACTETGLVKEQFF; CDR3 DNA: TGTGCCTGCACGGAGACCGGGTTGGTTAAAGAGCAGTTCTTC
D gene: TRBD1; J gene: TRBJ1-5; V gene: TRBV10-2; clone size: -; CDR3 protein: CASSANRGRDSNQPQHF; CDR3 DNA: TGCGCCAGCAGTGCTAACAGGGGAAGGGATAGCAATCAGCCCCAGCATTTT
D gene: TRBD1; J gene: TRBJ1-5; V gene: TRBV7-9; clone size: -; CDR3 protein: CASSLTGTASNQPQHF; CDR3 DNA: TGTGCCAGCAGCTTAACCGGGACAGCTAGCAATCAGCCCCAGCATTTT
D gene: -; J gene: TRBJ1-5; V gene: TRBV2; clone size: few; CDR3 protein: CASERHLNQPQHF; CDR3 DNA: TGTGCCAGCGAAAGGCACCTCAATCAGCCCCAGCATTTT
D gene: -; J gene: TRBJ1-5; V gene: TRBV19; clone size: once; CDR3 protein: CASSIEPRQAGYNQPQHF; CDR3 DNA: TGTGCCAGTAGTATAGAACCTCGACAGGCAGGATACAATCAGCCCCAGCATTTT
D gene: TRBD2; J gene: TRBJ2-7; V gene: TRBV11-2; clone size: once; CDR3 protein: CASSHDAKTSGRLYEQYF; CDR3 DNA: TGTGCCAGCAGCCACGACGCAAAAACTAGCGGGAGATTGTACGAGCAGTACTTC
D gene: -; J gene: TRBJ2-1; V gene: TRBV12-5; clone size: -; CDR3 protein: CASGPQGREPNEQFF; CDR3 DNA: TGTGCTAGTGGTCCTCAGGGGCGGGAGCCCAATGAGCAGTTCTTC
D gene: -; J gene: TRBJ2-1; V gene: TRBV7-2; clone size: few; CDR3 protein: CASSPERDNEQFF; CDR3 DNA: TGTGCCAGCAGCCCTGAGCGCGACAATGAGCAGTTCTTC
D gene: TRBD2; J gene: TRBJ2-1; V gene: TRBV7-3; clone size: once; CDR3 protein: CASSRGLAAYNEQFF; CDR3 DNA: TGTGCCAGCAGCAGGGGACTAGCGGCCTACAATGAGCAGTTCTTC
D gene: -; J gene: TRBJ1-1; V gene: TRBV19; clone size: -; CDR3 protein: CASSDPGVSEAFF; CDR3 DNA: TGTGCCAGTAGTGACCCCGGGGTCTCTGAAGCTTTCTTT
D gene: -; J gene: TRBJ1-4; V gene: TRBV7-8; clone size: -; CDR3 protein: CASSLGGGRSEKLFF; CDR3 DNA: TGTGCCAGCAGCTTAGGAGGGGGACGGTCTGAAAAACTGTTTTTT
D gene: -; J gene: TRBJ2-5; V gene: TRBV4-2; clone size: -; CDR3 protein: CASSQVGDARLETQYF; CDR3 DNA: TGTGCCAGCAGCCAAGTTGGGGACGCCCGGTTGGAGACCCAGTACTTC
D gene: TRBD1; J gene: TRBJ2-3; V gene: TRBV14; clone size: -; CDR3 protein: CASSQARTGGTDTQYF; CDR3 DNA: TGTGCCAGCAGCCAAGCTAGGACAGGAGGCACAGATACGCAGTATTTT
D gene: -; J gene: TRBJ2-7; V gene: TRBV7-3; clone size: -; CDR3 protein: CASSPRTHGEQYF; CDR3 DNA: TGTGCCAGCAGCCCCCGGACTCACGGCGAGCAGTACTTC
D gene: -; J gene: TRBJ1-4; V gene: TRBV19; clone size: -; CDR3 protein: CASSMIGGWEEKLFF; CDR3 DNA: TGTGCCAGTAGTATGATAGGGGGTTGGGAAGAAAAACTGTTTTTT
D gene: TRBD1; J gene: TRBJ2-7; V gene: TRBV4-1; clone size: -; CDR3 protein: CASSQEGQGAREQYF; CDR3 DNA: TGCGCCAGCAGCCAAGAAGGACAGGGGGCGAGGGAGCAGTACTTC
D gene: -; J gene: TRBJ2-7; V gene: TRBV6-1; clone size: -; CDR3 protein: CASKGTADYEQYF; CDR3 DNA: TGTGCCAGCAAAGGGACGGCAGACTACGAGCAGTACTTC
D gene: -; J gene: TRBJ1-1; V gene: TRBV7-2; clone size: few; CDR3 protein: CASSFGRDEAFF; CDR3 DNA: TGTGCCAGCAGCTTCGGCCGAGATGAAGCTTTCTTT
D gene: TRBD2; J gene: TRBJ2-3; V gene: TRBV6-4; clone size: -; CDR3 protein: CASSDRGLAETDTQYF; CDR3 DNA: TGTGCCAGCAGTGACCGGGGACTAGCGGAAACAGATACGCAGTATTTT
D gene: -; J gene: TRBJ1-4; V gene: TRBV4-3; clone size: -; CDR3 protein: CASSQDAGHANEKLFF; CDR3 DNA: TGCGCCAGCAGCCAAGATGCGGGACATGCTAATGAAAAACTGTTTTTT
D gene: TRBD2; J gene: TRBJ2-1; V gene: TRBV11-1; clone size: -; CDR3 protein: CASSPREDEQFF; CDR3 DNA: TGTGCCAGCAGCCCCCGGGAGGATGAGCAGTTCTTC